This is a list of T cell receptor beta chains from one sample in a study of T-cell reconstitution after alpha-beta-depleted transplantation in children. Using its own MiXCR run on the PCR reads, TCRdb lists one record per CDR3 protein. The sample consists of 350,000 to 500,000 distinct CDR3 sequences, approximately 41% of them appearing once. The sample in question was PBMCs, obtained before TCRalphabeta/CD19-depleted stem cell transplant. Receptor source: a girl aged 2-10 years with aplastic anemia, due to receive a stem cell transplant. The conserved cysteine and the conserved F or W are not part of the CDR3 here.

V gene	J gene	CDR3 protein
TRBV10-3	TRBJ2-5	AISPGTSAQETQY
TRBV7-9	TRBJ1-2	ASSSQGPINYGYT
TRBV29-1	TRBJ2-3	SVDPAGRTDTQY
TRBV20-1	TRBJ2-5	SARRDAVLETMETQY
TRBV9	TRBJ2-1	ASSVARTSGQELFNEQF
TRBV5-5	TRBJ2-7	ASSFTYSFSYEQY
TRBV7-8	TRBJ2-5	ASSQPTRGETQY
TRBV28	TRBJ2-3	ASSAPGLAGVDTQY
TRBV20-1	TRBJ2-3	SAGSRDKGTDTQY
TRBV13	TRBJ1-1	ASNPDRGVTEAF
TRBV5-1	TRBJ2-6	ASSLHGQPASGANVLT
TRBV5-1	TRBJ2-4	TSSLGRPSSKDQY
TRBV28	TRBJ2-1	ASKMQPTSYNEQF
TRBV6-1	TRBJ2-1	ASSRTSLNNEQF
TRBV12-3/TRBV12-4	TRBJ2-5	ASSLDRGRVQETQY
TRBV28	TRBJ2-3	ASALTDTQY
TRBV5-6	TRBJ2-7	ASSSTGPVRTYEQY
TRBV12-3/TRBV12-4	TRBJ1-5	ASTLGGGEPQH
TRBV5-1	TRBJ2-1	ASSRTGSNEQF
TRBV7-2	TRBJ1-5	ASSLTGGGRQPQH
TRBV20-1	TRBJ1-1	SASYYRDTEAF
TRBV29-1	TRBJ2-1	SVDPPLGQGYNEQF
TRBV18	TRBJ1-2	ASSSGGESGGGYGYT
TRBV6-1	TRBJ2-5	ASSSADAGGVAQY
TRBV7-2	TRBJ1-5	ASSLVVGERRPQH
TRBV6-1	TRBJ1-5	ASSRSLSNQPQH
TRBV5-1	TRBJ1-2	AIRRTVLYGYT
TRBV6-5	TRBJ2-7	ASSYSISGYSYEQY
TRBV20-1	TRBJ2-1	SARDGGAGRNEQF
TRBV6-5	TRBJ2-3	ASSYGSSGSETDTQY
TRBV6-1	TRBJ2-7	ASSEQQGSAYEQY
TRBV20-1	TRBJ1-5	SASGGLSNQPQH
TRBV14	TRBJ2-1	ASSQEIGTTNEQF
TRBV6-1	TRBJ1-5	ASSEAGGGNQPQH
TRBV4-3	TRBJ1-1	ASSQDLSTGAF
TRBV7-9	TRBJ1-6	ASSFRTAYNSPLH
TRBV9	TRBJ2-3	ASSPRTARTDTQY
TRBV12-3/TRBV12-4	TRBJ2-7	ASRGGLGGVAQY
TRBV7-2	TRBJ2-7	ASSLDSGPLREQY
TRBV5-1	TRBJ2-1	AIQGRESSYNEQF
TRBV20-1	TRBJ2-1	SAIPTTLSEQF
TRBV7-6	TRBJ2-1	ASSLGSVKEQF
TRBV20-1	TRBJ2-7	SGNEGTSGRREQY
TRBV7-9	TRBJ1-1	ASSLPRGSEAF
TRBV30	TRBJ2-6	AWSVKGANVLT
TRBV6-5	TRBJ2-1	ASSFQREAYKGEQF
TRBV20-1	TRBJ2-3	SESGPGTDTQY
TRBV11-1	TRBJ2-7	ASSPPPGEGDDSYEQY
TRBV5-5	TRBJ2-7	ASSWTGDAYEQY
TRBV5-8	TRBJ2-2	ASSRSGPNTGELF
TRBV28	TRBJ2-3	ASRGQSEGTDTQY
TRBV28	TRBJ2-7	ASSVDRDYEQY
TRBV7-6	TRBJ2-1	ASSLDGLAGRNEQF
TRBV5-1	TRBJ2-1	ASSPLLAGSYNEQF